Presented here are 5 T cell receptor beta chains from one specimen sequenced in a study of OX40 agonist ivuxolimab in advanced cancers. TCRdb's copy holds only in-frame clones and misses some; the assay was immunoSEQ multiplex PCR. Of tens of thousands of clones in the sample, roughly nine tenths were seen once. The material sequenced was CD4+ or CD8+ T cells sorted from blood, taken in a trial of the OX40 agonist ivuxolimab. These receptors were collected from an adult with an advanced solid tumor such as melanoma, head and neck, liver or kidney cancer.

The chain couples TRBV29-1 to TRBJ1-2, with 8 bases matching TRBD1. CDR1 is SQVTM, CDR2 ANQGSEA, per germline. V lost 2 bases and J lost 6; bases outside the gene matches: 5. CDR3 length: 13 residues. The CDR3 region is CSVEFAGGNGYTF. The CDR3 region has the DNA TGCAGCGTTGAATTTGCAGGGGGCAATGGCTACACCTTC.

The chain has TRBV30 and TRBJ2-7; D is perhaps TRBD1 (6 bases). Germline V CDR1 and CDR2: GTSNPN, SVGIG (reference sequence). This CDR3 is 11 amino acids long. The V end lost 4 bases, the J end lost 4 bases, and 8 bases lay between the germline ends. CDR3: CAWTGQYEQYF. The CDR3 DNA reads TGTGCCTGGACAGGACAGTACGAGCAGTACTTC.

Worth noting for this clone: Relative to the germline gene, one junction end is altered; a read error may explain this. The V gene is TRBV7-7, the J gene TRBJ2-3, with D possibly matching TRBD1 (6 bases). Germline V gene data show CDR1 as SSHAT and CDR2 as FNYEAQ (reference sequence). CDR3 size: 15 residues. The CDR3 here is CASSLDRGLRDTQYF. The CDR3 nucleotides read TGTGCTAGCAGCTTGGACAGAGGGCTCCGGGATACGCAGTATTTT.

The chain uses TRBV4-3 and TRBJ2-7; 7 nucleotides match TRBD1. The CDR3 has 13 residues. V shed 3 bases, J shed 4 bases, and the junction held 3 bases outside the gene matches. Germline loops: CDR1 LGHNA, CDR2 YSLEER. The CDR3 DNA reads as TGCGCCAGCAGCCATACGACAGGGTACGAGCAGTACTTC. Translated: CASSHTTGYEQYF.

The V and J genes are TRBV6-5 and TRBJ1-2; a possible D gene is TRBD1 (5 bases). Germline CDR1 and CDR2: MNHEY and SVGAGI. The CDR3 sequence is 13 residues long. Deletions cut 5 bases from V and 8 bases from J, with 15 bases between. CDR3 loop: CASSQDSGSGYTF. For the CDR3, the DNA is TGTGCCAGCAGTCAAGACTCAGGGAGCGGCTACACCTTC.